This passage covers 3 T cell receptor beta chains from one sample sequenced in a study of cytomegalovirus exposure and HLA in healthy donors. The PCR had 60 Vbeta and 13 Jbeta primers. Produced via immunoSEQ multiplex PCR; TCRdb's table is partial and in-frame only. The sample has about 160,000 clones, about four fifths seen once; the top ten hold roughly 1.5%. Sequenced: PBMCs. The receptor source for this set is a male donor in good health and CMV-seronegative.

The V and J genes are TRBV5-4 and TRBJ1-2; 7 positions match TRBD1. With V trimmed by 4 bases and J by 1 base, 7 bases remained unmatched. The germline V gene has CDR1 SGHNT and CDR2 YYREEE (reference sequence). The CDR3 has 15 residues. The CDR3 region is CASSTWTGLNYGYTF. CDR3 coding DNA: TGTGCCAGCAGCACCTGGACAGGACTTAACTATGGCTACACCTTC.

The J gene is TRBJ2-3, the V gene TRBV10-2; D is uncertain. Trimming took 8 bases from V and 6 from J, leaving 15 bases between them. Germline-derived CDR1 and CDR2 are WSHSY and SAAADI. CDR3 length: 13 residues. CDR3 sequence: CASVLPDRDTQYF. In DNA form, the CDR3 reads TGCGCCAGCGTCCTCCCAGATCGCGATACGCAGTATTTT.

The chain has TRBV19 and TRBJ1-6, with TRBD1 matching over 10 bases. V shed 10 bases and J 4 bases; nucleotides not matched to a gene: 4. The CDR3 loop spans 14 amino acids. The germline V gene has CDR1 LNHDA and CDR2 SQIVND (reference sequence). CDR3 residues: CATGTGEYNSPLHF. CDR3 in DNA: TGTGCCACCGGGACAGGGGAATATAATTCACCCCTCCACTTT.